This T cell receptor beta chain stems from a study of blood T cell repertoires in COVID-19. Overall study context: T cells, B-cell-depleted T cells, or PBMCs supplied cDNA or gDNA.

The CDR3 runs to 15 residues. Deletions cut 7 bases from V and 6 bases from J, with 21 bases between. Germline values: CDR1 SEHNR, CDR2 FQNEAQ (reference sequence). Original processing notes: Researchers report that nucleated cell counts were estimated from reference gene primer amplification. Some clones are missing from TCRdb's copy, which holds only in-frame ones; the method was immunoSEQ multiplex PCR. The V and J calls and clone size are taken from that table; D and trimming were inferred from the DNA. This table holds approximately 210,000 clones, 81% found once. The age range of participants was 18 to 89 years, with residence in about two dozen US areas.

V gene TRBV7-9 combines with J gene TRBJ1-1; D is perhaps TRBD1 (5 bases). The origin of this receptor is a woman between 45 and 65 years old with acute COVID-19. Sequencing was done on a sample of PBMCs or T cells enriched from blood (not recorded which). The CDR3: CASNIPYFRGAEAFF. The CDR3, as DNA: TGTGCCAGCAATATCCCGTACTTCCGGGGGGCTGAAGCTTTCTTT. Filled out from reference TRBV7-9 and TRBJ1-1, the complete variable domain reads DTGVSQNPRHKITKRGQNVTFRCDPISEHNRLYWYRQTLGQGPEFLTYFQNEAQLEKSRLLSDRFSAERPKGSFSTLEIQRTEQGDSAMYLCASNIPYFRGAEAFFGQGTRLTVV.